This T cell receptor (beta chain) was captured by sequencing in a study of T cells in Graves' hyperthyroidism and ophthalmopathy. Study-wide results and limits: Blood also carried most thyroid clonotypes expanded above 0.001.

Template material for amplifying TCR beta CDR3 regions consisted of RNA transcripts. Primed by the HTBI set, a first-round RT-PCR was run on the TCR CDR3. TCRdb used MiXCR to reprocess the multiplex PCR reads, holding one entry per CDR3 protein. Here the sample spans almost 350,000 distinct CDR3 sequences, 15% to 20% being singletons. This clonotype has ten or more counts. Its antigen remains unknown. The TCR was taken from a woman aged 40 to 50 with Graves' ophthalmopathy. Sequencing was performed on blood.

CDR3 in DNA: TGTGCCAGCTCCAACATAAGGGGAGCCAAAAACATTCAGTACTTC. Translation gives CASSNIRGAKNIQYF. This chain uses TRBV5-6 with TRBJ2-4; D may be TRBD1 (5 bases). The V and J ends lost 7 bases and 0 bases respectively, with 14 bases between them. Germline V lookup: CDR1 SGHDT, CDR2 YYEEEE. The CDR3 runs 15 residues.